This is a list of T cell receptor beta chains from one sample in a study of CD8 T cells in Susac syndrome. TCRdb passed the immunoSEQ multiplex PCR reads through MiXCR, listing each CDR3 protein once. The sample shows 200,000 to 250,000 distinct CDR3 sequences, more than 85% of them seen only once. Sequencing was carried out using CD8+ T cells from PBMCs. The receptors were gathered from a human donor with multiple sclerosis. Each CDR3 is given with its conserved first and last residue. The order of the fields is clone size, V gene, D gene, J gene, CDR3 protein, CDR3 DNA. A D gene is named only where the DNA matches it firmly. The size entry is marked missing in some rows and otherwise reads once, few, many or a size class.

>.|TRBV2|TRBD2|TRBJ2-3
CASSETHGAGGPTDTQYF
TGTGCCAGCAGTGAAACCCACGGAGCGGGGGGACCCACAGATACGCAGTATTTT
>.|TRBV15|TRBD1|TRBJ1-3
CATSRDRDSISGNTIYF
TGTGCCACCAGCAGAGATCGGGACAGTATCTCTGGAAACACCATATATTTT
>.|TRBV9|TRBD2|TRBJ2-1
CASSGTSGGAGEQFF
TGTGCCAGCAGCGGGACTAGCGGGGGGGCAGGTGAGCAGTTCTTC
>once|TRBV7-9|.|TRBJ2-5
CASSFQGLWETQYF
TGTGCCAGCAGCTTTCAAGGTCTCTGGGAGACCCAGTACTTC
>.|TRBV9|TRBD2|TRBJ2-6
CASSVAVAGGGPGANVLTF
TGTGCCAGCAGCGTAGCGGTAGCGGGAGGGGGTCCTGGGGCCAACGTCCTGACTTTC
>.|TRBV6-1|TRBD2|TRBJ2-2
CASSGGVLAGTNTGELFF
TGTGCCAGCAGTGGAGGAGTACTAGCGGGGACGAACACCGGGGAGCTGTTTTTT
>.|TRBV30|TRBD2|TRBJ2-3
CAGAGDDTQYF
TGTGCCGGAGCGGGGGATGATACGCAGTATTTT
>.|TRBV13|TRBD2|TRBJ2-3
CASSQNPGTSPNLFHTDTQYF
TGTGCCAGCAGCCAAAATCCCGGGACTAGTCCCAATCTATTCCACACAGATACGCAGTATTTT
>few|TRBV12-5|.|TRBJ2-7
CASLGFRGESYEQYF
TGTGCTAGTCTCGGTTTTCGCGGGGAATCCTACGAGCAGTACTTC
>once|TRBV7-9|TRBD2|TRBJ2-3
CASSPRTSDDTQYF
TGTGCCAGCAGCCCCCGGACTAGCGACGATACGCAGTATTTT
>.|TRBV9|TRBD1|TRBJ1-1
CASSVGIRGFSAEAFF
TGTGCCAGCAGCGTAGGTATCAGGGGGTTCTCGGCTGAAGCTTTCTTT
>once|TRBV25-1|TRBD2|TRBJ2-7
CASSLSGRDPYEQYF
TGTGCCAGCAGTCTTTCGGGGAGGGACCCTTACGAGCAGTACTTC
>.|TRBV19|.|TRBJ2-2
CASSIDAVTSNTGELFF
TGTGCCAGTAGTATAGATGCCGTAACTAGTAACACCGGGGAGCTGTTTTTT
>once|TRBV12-3/TRBV12-4|.|TRBJ1-2
CASSPDSSYGYTF
TGTGCCAGCAGCCCGGACAGTTCCTATGGCTACACCTTC
>few|TRBV30|.|TRBJ1-5
CAWSYRESKPQHF
TGTGCCTGGAGTTACAGGGAAAGCAAGCCCCAGCATTTT
>.|TRBV3-1|.|TRBJ2-5
CASSLVDAGYQETQYF
TGTGCCAGCAGCCTGGTCGACGCGGGGTACCAAGAGACCCAGTACTTC
>.|TRBV4-3|TRBD2|TRBJ2-7
CASSPAAGAYEQYF
TGCGCCAGCAGCCCTGCCGCGGGAGCCTACGAGCAGTACTTC
>.|TRBV19|.|TRBJ1-2
CASLPRPATVSDGYTF
TGTGCCAGTTTGCCCAGACCCGCTACAGTTTCAGATGGCTACACCTTC
>.|TRBV7-9|.|TRBJ1-5
CASSHTGINQPQHF
TGTGCCAGCAGCCATACAGGGATCAATCAGCCCCAGCATTTT
>.|TRBV27|.|TRBJ1-1
CASSLSPGPQAEAFF
TGTGCCAGCAGTTTAAGCCCGGGTCCCCAGGCTGAAGCTTTCTTT
>.|TRBV5-4|.|TRBJ2-3
CASSPLGGYTDTQYF
TGTGCCAGCAGCCCTCTGGGGGGTTACACAGATACGCAGTATTTT
>.|TRBV9|.|TRBJ2-1
CASSVGTITEQFF
TGTGCCAGCAGCGTAGGGACTATCACTGAGCAGTTCTTC
>.|TRBV4-1|.|TRBJ2-1
CASSPFSGDLNEQFF
TGCGCCAGCAGCCCCTTCTCTGGGGATCTCAATGAGCAGTTCTTC
>few|TRBV12-3/TRBV12-4|.|TRBJ1-1
CASGGTEAFF
TGTGCCAGCGGGGGCACTGAAGCTTTCTTT
>.|TRBV6-2/TRBV6-3|.|TRBJ2-5
CASAFQETQYF
TGTGCCAGCGCATTCCAAGAGACCCAGTACTTC
>.|TRBV6-5|.|TRBJ1-1
CASSTGRTEAFF
TGTGCCAGCAGTACAGGGAGGACTGAAGCTTTCTTT
>.|TRBV9|TRBD2|TRBJ2-1
CASSDKREGQWRDEQFF
TGTGCCAGCAGCGATAAGCGGGAGGGCCAATGGAGGGACGAGCAGTTCTTC
>.|TRBV15|.|TRBJ1-3
CATSRERDISGNTIYF
TGTGCCACCAGCAGAGAAAGGGATATCTCTGGAAACACCATATATTTT
>.|TRBV2|.|TRBJ2-5
CGGGRGFKETQYF
TGTGGGGGGGGCAGGGGGTTTAAGGAGACCCAGTACTTC
>.|TRBV5-6|TRBD2|TRBJ2-1
CASSLRRGGPNEQFF
TGTGCCAGCAGCTTGAGGCGGGGGGGTCCCAATGAGCAGTTCTTC
>.|TRBV5-4|TRBD1|TRBJ1-1
CASSAPWTGDTEAFF
TGTGCCAGCAGCGCGCCGTGGACAGGGGACACTGAAGCTTTCTTT
>.|TRBV7-6|TRBD1|TRBJ1-3
CASSATGGPTSGNTIYF
TGTGCCAGCAGCGCGACAGGGGGGCCAACCTCTGGAAACACCATATATTTT
>once|TRBV6-5|TRBD1|TRBJ2-7
CASSYGTGGEGQYF
TGTGCCAGCAGTTATGGGACAGGTGGGGAAGGGCAGTACTTC
>.|TRBV7-9|.|TRBJ1-5
CASSLLGQPQHF
TGTGCCAGCAGCTTGCTGGGGCAGCCCCAGCATTTT
>.|TRBV27|TRBD1|TRBJ2-7
CASSPTGSEQYF
TGTGCCAGCTCGCCGACAGGGTCCGAGCAGTACTTC
>.|TRBV11-3|.|TRBJ2-3
CASSCSNTDTQYF
TGTGCCAGCAGCTGCAGCAACACAGATACGCAGTATTTT
>.|TRBV5-4|.|TRBJ1-1
CASSAAPGRGEAFF
TGTGCCAGCAGCGCTGCGCCGGGACGGGGTGAAGCTTTCTTT
>.|TRBV9|.|TRBJ2-3
CASSVESGQGTDTQYF
TGTGCCAGCAGCGTAGAGAGCGGCCAGGGCACAGATACGCAGTATTTT
>.|TRBV7-9|.|TRBJ2-7
CASSLLDSDYEQYF
TGTGCCAGCAGCTTACTGGACAGCGACTACGAGCAGTACTTC
>.|TRBV27|TRBD1|TRBJ2-1
CASRATGGDEQFF
TGTGCCAGCAGGGCGACAGGGGGCGATGAGCAGTTCTTC
>.|TRBV15|.|TRBJ1-2
CATSRNHDSPVYGYTF
TGTGCCACCAGCAGAAATCACGACAGCCCCGTATATGGCTACACCTTC